The text below deals with one T cell receptor beta chain. This CDR3 is built from 15 residues. V lost 2 bases and J lost 0, with 8 bases in between. Germline lookup yields CDR1 LNHDA and CDR2 SQIVND (reference sequence). Per the study methods: The authors estimated nucleated cell counts from reference gene primer amplification. Produced via immunoSEQ multiplex PCR; TCRdb's table is partial and in-frame only. For V, J and clone size, that table is used; D and trimming come from the DNA. The sample yields 370,000 or so clones, 81% seen once. This record belongs to a study of blood T cell repertoires in COVID-19. Study information: Some COVID-19 samples were acute and others convalescent; all came from the United States, Italy and Spain. PBMCs, B-cell-depleted T cells, or T cells were the source of the cDNA or gDNA that made up the material.

Sequencing was done on a sample of peripheral blood. This sequence was found in a human donor with acute or convalescent COVID-19. The donor label of this sample is uncertain. This chain links TRBV19 with TRBJ1-3; a possible D gene is TRBD1 (5 bases). The CDR3 DNA sequence: TGTGCCAGTAGTATACGGACACTCTCTGGAAACACCATATATTTT. Protein: CASSIRTLSGNTIYF.